This entry is about one TCR beta chain. V shed 10 bases and J shed 0 bases, with 21 bases lying between them. This CDR3 comprises 16 residues. In germline, CDR1 is SGHNT, CDR2 YYREEE (reference sequence). Profiling relied on immunoSEQ multiplex PCR, and the TCRdb table lists in-frame clones only, not all of them. The sample includes tens of thousands of clones, about four fifths of them seen just once. The data are from a study of T cells in localized non-small cell lung cancer. The specimen was peripheral blood, collected before any cancer treatment. This clonotype was obtained from a female donor aged 60 or older with stage II squamous cell lung carcinoma. V is TRBV5-4 and J is TRBJ2-3, with D tentatively TRBD2 (5 bases). The CDR3 sequence is CASRTGSLSSTDTQYF. As DNA, the CDR3 is TGTGCCTCCAGGACTGGCTCCCTTTCTAGCACAGATACGCAGTATTTT.